Following are 10 T cell receptor beta chains from one sample sequenced in a study of PD-L1 blockade in urothelial cancer. Data came from immunoSEQ multiplex PCR; TCRdb stores just in-frame clones and leaves some out. The profile shows 65,000 to 80,000 clones, 84% of them singletons. The sample was PBMCs, taken around atezolizumab (anti-PD-L1) treatment. These receptors were obtained from a man aged 65 to 85 with urothelial cancer.

The V gene is TRBV7-8, the J gene TRBJ1-5, with TRBD1 identical over 7 bases. The CDR3 is 14 residues long. With 4 bases clipped from V and 4 bases from J, the junction kept 4 bases outside the gene matches. In germline, CDR1 is SGHVS, CDR2 FQNEAQ. For the CDR3, the DNA is TGTGCCAGCAGCTCTAGGGACAGAAATCAGCCCCAGCATTTT. Its protein is CASSSRDRNQPQHF.

V is TRBV18 and J is TRBJ1-6; TRBD1 might be the D (6 bases). This CDR3 spans 15 amino acids. With 3 bases removed from V and 7 bases from J, the gap between germline ends came to 13 bases. Germline CDR1 KGHSH, CDR2 LQKENI. The DNA of the CDR3 is TGTGCCAGCTCACCCAGGGGTGAGGGGAATTCACCCCTCCACTTT. Translating gives CASSPRGEGNSPLHF.

This clone was detected once. CDR3 in DNA: TGTGCCAGCAGTGAATGGAAGGGGTCTGGAAACACCATATATTTT. Protein product: CASSEWKGSGNTIYF. The chain carries TRBV6-1 and TRBJ1-3; D is possibly TRBD1 (5 bases). The CDR3 consists of 15 residues. Trimming shortened V by 2 bases and J by 1 base, and 9 bases separated the two germline ends. Germline assignment: CDR1 MNHNS and CDR2 SASEGT.

Only one count was recorded for this clone. This chain uses TRBV6-5 with TRBJ1-5; 8 bases fit TRBD1. The V segment lost 4 bases and the J segment 3 bases; nucleotides outside the gene matches: 5. Germline V CDR1 and CDR2: MNHEY, SVGAGI. The CDR3 is 15 residues long. The CDR3 sequence is CASSFSGGNNQPQHF. Written as DNA, the CDR3 is TGTGCCAGCAGTTTTTCAGGGGGCAACAATCAGCCCCAGCATTTT.

The chain uses TRBV6-1 and TRBJ2-1; a weak D match, TRBD1 (6 bases). Trimming removed 0 bases at V and 14 bases at J, with 11 bases between. The CDR3 has 12 amino acids. Germline V CDR1 and CDR2: MNHNS, SASEGT. Here the CDR3 DNA reads TGTGCCAGCAGTGAAGCCCGGGACAATAAGTTCTTC. As protein: CASSEARDNKFF.

The genes are TRBV19 and TRBJ2-4, with D tentatively TRBD2 (5 bases). Deletions cut 5 bases from V and 10 bases from J, with 12 bases between. The CDR3 covers 12 residues. The V gene's germline CDR1 is LNHDA and CDR2 SQIVND (reference sequence). The CDR3 loop reads CASSSRVGIQYF. CDR3 nucleotide sequence: TGTGCCAGTAGTTCGAGGGTAGGAATTCAGTACTTC.

This clone showed up just a few times. The junction shows a germline mismatch at one end, possibly a read error. The chain links TRBV5-8 to TRBJ2-7; weak D call: TRBD2 (6 bases). Germline values: CDR1 SGHTS, CDR2 YDEGEE. CDR3 length equals 12 residues. DNA for the CDR3: TGTGCCAGCAGCTTAACTACCTACCGCGGGGACTTC. Translated: CASSLTTYRGDF.

The genes are TRBV6-1 and TRBJ2-7; 7 positions match TRBD1. The CDR3 is made up of 12 amino acids. The germline V gene has CDR1 MNHNS and CDR2 SASEGT. V lost 2 bases, J lost 6 bases, and 1 base stayed unmatched. The CDR3 spells CASSENRGEQYF. CDR3 coding DNA: TGTGCCAGCAGTGAAAACAGGGGCGAGCAGTACTTC.

The chain joins TRBV28 to TRBJ2-7; 10 bases match TRBD2. Germline loops: CDR1 MDHEN, CDR2 SYDVKM. This CDR3 contains 15 residues. V was pared by 3 bases and J by 3 bases, with 5 bases of the junction left unmatched. The CDR3 protein is CASSFASGSFYEQYF. The CDR3 bases are TGTGCCAGCAGTTTTGCTAGCGGGAGTTTCTACGAGCAGTACTTC.

This rearrangement joins TRBV9 to TRBJ2-7, with 10 bases matching TRBD1. CDR1 and CDR2 (germline): SGDLS, YYNGEE. The CDR3 is 13 amino acids. V lost 4 bases, J lost 6 bases, and 4 bases stayed unmatched. Here the CDR3 reads CASSRDRGSEQYF. CDR3 in DNA: TGTGCCAGCAGCCGGGACAGGGGTTCCGAGCAGTACTTC.